The rows below give T cell receptor beta chains drawn from one sample of a study of cytomegalovirus exposure and HLA in healthy donors. The method was immunoSEQ multiplex PCR; TCRdb's version includes in-frame clones alone and lacks a portion of them. The sample consists of approximately 76,000 clones, less than 80% of them appearing once. What was sequenced was PBMCs. Receptors were obtained from a man aged 25 to 40 in good health and CMV-seronegative. CDR3s include the opening cysteine and the closing phenylalanine or tryptophan. Fields, in order: J gene, clone size, V gene, D gene, CDR3 protein, CDR3 DNA. A D gene is named only where the DNA matches it firmly. Only some rows state a clone size, as once, few, many or a class for expanded clones.

TRBJ2-1,.,TRBV7-3,TRBD2,CASSFTSGGADEQFF,TGTGCCAGCAGCTTTACTAGCGGGGGGGCCGATGAGCAGTTCTTC
TRBJ2-5,.,TRBV9,.,CASSAGQETQYF,TGTGCCAGCAGCGCAGGGCAAGAGACCCAGTACTTC
TRBJ2-7,.,TRBV27,TRBD2,CASSLLASGGASEQYF,TGTGCCAGCAGTTTATTGGCTAGCGGGGGGGCCTCCGAGCAGTACTTC
TRBJ1-1,.,TRBV27,.,CASSYSQGYTEAFF,TGTGCCAGCAGCTATTCCCAGGGGTACACTGAAGCTTTCTTT
TRBJ1-2,once,TRBV19,TRBD1,CASSMTRSTGGTGGYTF,TGTGCCAGTAGTATGACCCGCTCTACAGGAGGGACAGGAGGCTACACCTTC
TRBJ1-1,.,TRBV10-3,TRBD1,CAISLDRFKMNTEAFF,TGTGCCATCAGTTTGGACAGGTTTAAGATGAACACTGAAGCTTTCTTT
TRBJ2-3,.,TRBV18,.,CASSPKLTDTQYF,TGTGCCAGCTCACCAAAACTCACAGATACGCAGTATTTT
TRBJ2-5,.,TRBV18,.,CASSLSGYQETQYF,TGTGCCAGCTCCCTGTCCGGGTACCAAGAGACCCAGTACTTC
TRBJ2-1,.,TRBV15,TRBD2,CATSSGSGGVNEQFF,TGTGCCACCAGCAGTGGTAGCGGGGGGGTCAATGAGCAGTTCTTC
TRBJ1-3,.,TRBV7-6,TRBD1,CASSSRGQGLYF,TGTGCCAGCAGCTCGAGGGGACAGGGATTATATTTT
TRBJ1-2,.,TRBV7-2,.,CASSLAGGAGGGYTF,TGTGCCAGCAGCTTAGCTGGGGGCGCGGGGGGTGGCTACACCTTC
TRBJ2-2,.,TRBV5-6,TRBD2,CASSSPRAGGDTGELFF,TGTGCCAGCAGCTCCCCTAGAGCGGGGGGCGACACCGGGGAGCTGTTTTTT
TRBJ1-1,once,TRBV5-6,TRBD1,CASSSGTGIIGTEAFF,TGTGCCAGCAGCTCGGGGACAGGGATCATTGGGACTGAAGCTTTCTTT
TRBJ2-7,few,TRBV2,.,CASSQGGTMSGQYF,TGTGCCAGCTCGCAAGGAGGGACCATGAGCGGGCAGTACTTC
TRBJ1-6,.,TRBV5-4,.,CASSSGNSPLHF,TGTGCCAGCAGCTCAGGGAATTCACCCCTCCACTTT
TRBJ1-4,.,TRBV18,.,CASSLNGAGAEKLFF,TGTGCCAGCTCACTAAATGGGGCAGGTGCGGAAAAACTGTTTTTT
TRBJ1-1,.,TRBV5-1,.,CASRPQVEMNTEAFF,TGCGCCAGCCGTCCACAGGTAGAAATGAACACTGAAGCTTTCTTT
TRBJ2-7,.,TRBV4-1,TRBD1,CASSQSGTGVSEQYF,TGCGCCAGCAGCCAGTCCGGGACAGGGGTCTCCGAGCAGTACTTC
TRBJ1-2,.,TRBV11-2,.,CASSSYSYSYGYTF,TGTGCCAGCAGCTCCTACAGCTATTCCTATGGCTACACCTTC
TRBJ2-5,.,TRBV4-3,TRBD2,CASSPGVGGRETQYF,TGCGCCAGCAGCCCTGGGGTGGGGGGGAGGGAGACCCAGTACTTC
TRBJ2-3,.,TRBV27,.,CASRSRGSTDTQYF,TGTGCCAGCAGGTCCCGGGGTAGCACAGATACGCAGTATTTT
TRBJ2-2,once,TRBV7-2,.,CASSPQGNTGELFF,TGTGCCAGCAGCCCGCAGGGAAACACCGGGGAGCTGTTTTTT
TRBJ2-2,.,TRBV7-2,.,CASPKIQGSITGELFF,TGTGCCAGCCCCAAAATCCAGGGGAGCATCACCGGGGAGCTGTTTTTT
TRBJ2-3,.,TRBV7-7,TRBD2,CASSLGGATDTQYF,TGTGCTAGCAGCCTCGGGGGGGCCACAGATACGCAGTATTTT
TRBJ1-1,few,TRBV5-1,TRBD1,CASSRTGEVYTEAFF,TGCGCCAGCAGCAGGACAGGGGAGGTTTACACTGAAGCTTTCTTT
TRBJ2-7,.,TRBV7-2,.,CASSPGQRAGEQYF,TGTGCCAGCAGCCCGGGACAGCGGGCCGGCGAGCAGTACTTC
TRBJ1-1,.,TRBV29-1,.,CSVVRGRTTEAFF,TGCAGCGTTGTCAGGGGTCGGACCACTGAAGCTTTCTTT
TRBJ1-1,few,TRBV4-2,.,CASSQDRGLNTEAFF,TGTGCCAGCAGCCAAGATAGGGGACTAAACACTGAAGCTTTCTTT
TRBJ1-2,.,TRBV7-9,TRBD1,CASSSGTGGKGYGYTF,TGTGCCAGCAGCTCCGGAACAGGGGGCAAGGGCTATGGCTACACCTTC
TRBJ1-1,.,TRBV12-5,.,CASGLRGSAEAFF,TGTGCTAGTGGTTTACGGGGGTCGGCTGAAGCTTTCTTT
TRBJ2-2,.,TRBV9,.,CASSVGPAGVLFF,TGTGCCAGCAGCGTAGGTCCAGCCGGGGTCCTGTTTTTT
TRBJ2-3,.,TRBV13,TRBD1,CASSLRQGAEDTQYF,TGTGCCAGCAGCTTAAGACAGGGGGCCGAAGATACGCAGTATTTT
TRBJ1-1,.,TRBV6-5,.,CASSHRGATNTEAFF,TGTGCCAGCAGTCACCGCGGGGCGACGAACACTGAAGCTTTCTTT
TRBJ2-7,.,TRBV7-2,.,CASSTLDRKTYEQYF,TGTGCCAGCAGCACCCTAGACAGGAAGACCTACGAGCAGTACTTC
TRBJ1-1,once,TRBV7-2,.,CASSSDWNTEAFF,TGTGCCAGCAGCTCGGACTGGAACACTGAAGCTTTCTTT
TRBJ2-2,.,TRBV4-3,.,CASSPAGSTGELFF,TGCGCCAGCAGTCCTGCGGGGAGCACCGGGGAGCTGTTTTTT
TRBJ1-2,.,TRBV27,.,CASSLIQGAIGYTF,TGTGCCAGCAGTTTAATACAGGGAGCGATTGGCTACACCTTC
TRBJ1-2,.,TRBV18,.,CASSPPFPGLNGYTF,TGTGCCAGCTCACCACCGTTCCCAGGGCTAAATGGCTACACCTTC
TRBJ1-2,.,TRBV30,.,CAWRGVAANYGYTF,TGTGCCTGGAGAGGGGTCGCAGCTAACTATGGCTACACCTTC
TRBJ1-2,.,TRBV18,.,CASSPSGVNYGYTF,TGTGCCAGCTCCCCCAGCGGGGTGAACTATGGCTACACCTTC
TRBJ2-2,.,TRBV10-3,TRBD2,CAIRASGSVTGELFF,TGTGCCATCAGGGCTAGCGGGAGCGTCACCGGGGAGCTGTTTTTT